This TCR beta chain was sequenced during a study of T-cell reconstitution after alpha-beta-depleted transplantation in children. V lost 6 bases, J lost 1 base, and 14 bases stayed unmatched. The CDR3 covers 18 residues. Germline lookup yields CDR1 MDHEN and CDR2 SYDVKM. The table lists this clonotype with many counts. The TCRbeta library was prepared with unique molecular identifiers. MiXCR was run by TCRdb on the PCR reads, yielding one entry per CDR3 protein. The data show some 300,000 distinct CDR3 sequences, around 10% seen once. The specimen comprised PBMCs, sampled before TCRalphabeta/CD19-depleted stem cell transplant. The receptor was derived from a boy under three years old with acute myeloid leukemia, due to receive a stem cell transplant. V is TRBV28 and J is TRBJ2-5; 10 positions agree with TRBD2. The CDR3 reads CASRPGTSWTSGQETQYF. Written as DNA, the CDR3 is TGTGCCAGCAGACCCGGGACATCCTGGACTAGCGGCCAAGAGACCCAGTACTTC.